This T cell receptor beta chain was observed in a study of cytomegalovirus exposure and HLA in healthy donors. Broader study findings: According to a later analysis, TCR clusters from the first cohort tended to co-occur in the roughly 120 validation repertoires. The study designated 164 TCR beta chains cytomegalovirus-associated. Under in vitro conditions, a few CMV-associated chains were confirmed as specific for CMV antigens.

A roughly 130-subject validation cohort, separate from the approximately 670-subject first cohort, supplied the donors. The table came from immunoSEQ multiplex PCR; TCRdb's copy has only in-frame clones and leaves some out. The sample contains tens of thousands of clones, 94% of which appear only once. This clone was counted only a few times. Its cognate antigen is unknown. Sequencing was carried out using PBMCs. This clonotype was obtained from a man between 18 and 35 years old in good health and CMV-seropositive.

The CDR3 is CASSRDRPPNSPLHF. CDR3 bases: TGTGCCAGCAGCAGGGACAGGCCCCCTAATTCACCCCTCCACTTT. J is TRBJ1-6 and V is TRBV7-8; TRBD1 matches at 8 bases. V dropped 5 bases and J dropped 6; count of bases not matched to a gene: 6. Germline CDR1 is SGHVS and CDR2 is FQNEAQ. The CDR3 has 15 amino acids. Using reference TRBV7-8 and TRBJ1-6 for the parts outside the CDR3, the full variable domain is GAGVSQSPRYKVAKRGQDVALRCDPISGHVSLFWYQQALGQGPEFLTYFQNEAQLDKSGLPSDRFFAERPEGSVSTLKIQRTQQEDSAVYLCASSRDRPPNSPLHFGNGTRLTVT.